This T cell receptor (beta chain) was observed in a study of cytomegalovirus exposure and HLA in healthy donors. PCR employed 60 Vbeta and 13 Jbeta primers. Method: immunoSEQ multiplex PCR; TCRdb's copy keeps in-frame clones and lacks some. Among over 80,000 clones, over 60% were seen once, and the ten largest hold 16%. There are a few counts of this clone. V lost 4 bases to trimming and J lost 7 bases, with 8 bases between them. The CDR3 consists of 11 residues. From germline, CDR1 is SGHRS and CDR2 YFSETQ. The rearrangement uses TRBV5-1 and TRBJ1-1; a weak D match, TRBD1 (5 bases). The sample was PBMCs. The receptor was derived from a man in his fifties or sixties in good health and CMV-seropositive. The CDR3 protein is CASSIRDEAFF. CDR3 in DNA: TGCGCCAGCAGCATCAGGGATGAAGCTTTCTTT. The variable domain in full, completed from reference TRBV5-1 and TRBJ1-1, reads KAGVTQTPRYLIKTRGQQVTLSCSPISGHRSVSWYQQTPGQGLQFLFEYFSETQRNKGNFPGRFSGRQFSNSRSEMNVSTLELGDSALYLCASSIRDEAFFGQGTRLTVV.